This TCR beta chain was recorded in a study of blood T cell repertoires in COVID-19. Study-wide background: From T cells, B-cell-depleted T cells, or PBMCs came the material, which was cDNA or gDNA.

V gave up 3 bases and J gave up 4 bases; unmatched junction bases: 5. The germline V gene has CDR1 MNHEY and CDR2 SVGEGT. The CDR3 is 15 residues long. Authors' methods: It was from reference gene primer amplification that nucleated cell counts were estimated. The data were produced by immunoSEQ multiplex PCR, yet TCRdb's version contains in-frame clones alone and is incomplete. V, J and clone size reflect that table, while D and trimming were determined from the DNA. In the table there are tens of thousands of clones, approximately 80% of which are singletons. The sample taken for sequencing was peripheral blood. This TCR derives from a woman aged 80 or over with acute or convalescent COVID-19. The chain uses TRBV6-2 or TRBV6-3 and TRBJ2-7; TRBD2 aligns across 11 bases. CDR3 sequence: CASSYRLAGGYEQYF. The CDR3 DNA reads TGTGCCAGCAGTTATCGCCTAGCGGGAGGATACGAGCAGTACTTC.